The 11 T cell receptor beta chains reported below all come from one sample, sequenced in a study of blood T cells in healthy people across ages. Sample-barcoded 5' priming and a J-beta primer mix drove a second PCR of roughly 7 to 11 cycles. TCRdb reprocessed the 5' RACE reads with MiXCR, giving one entry per CDR3 protein. The table has around 1.1 million distinct CDR3 sequences, 35% to 40% seen once; the top ten hold around 12%. The sample was blood. Receptors originate from a man younger than 35 in good health.

On this clonotype itself: A read error may account for a junction end that differs from germline. J is TRBJ2-5 and V is TRBV7-9; the D is unclear. Germline CDR1 reads SEHNR; CDR2 reads FQNEAQ (reference sequence). The CDR3 covers 14 residues. Here the CDR3 reads CASSVVGLQETQYF. The CDR3 nucleotides read TGCGCCAGCAGCGTAGTAGGGCTGCAAGAGACCCAGTACTTC.

This clonotype was seen only a few times. The chain employs TRBV4-2 and TRBJ2-1; 10 bases are shared with TRBD2. The CDR3 is made up of 16 amino acids. The germline V gene has CDR1 LGHNA and CDR2 YNFKEQ. V was pared by 10 bases and J by 7 bases, with 16 bases of the junction left unmatched. CDR3 in amino acids: CATSKRASGGHNEQFF. The CDR3 nucleotides are TGTGCCACCTCGAAGAGGGCTAGCGGGGGCCATAATGAGCAGTTCTTC.

The rearrangement uses TRBV11-2 and TRBJ2-2; no firm D call. Germline V gene sequence: CDR1 SGHAT, CDR2 FQNNGV. CDR3 length: 15 residues. The V gene lost 3 bases and the J gene lost 3 bases, with 11 bases spanning the gap. CDR3 region: CASSFATAYTGELFF. CDR3 DNA: TGTGCCAGCAGCTTCGCTACGGCGTACACCGGGGAGCTGTTTTTT.

V usage is TRBV2 and J usage is TRBJ1-5; D is perhaps TRBD1 (5 bases). CDR3 length: 14 amino acids. The germline V gene encodes CDR1 SNHLY and CDR2 FYNNEI. Trimming removed 6 bases from V and 7 bases from J, with 16 bases in between. The CDR3 reads CASRGTELWQPQHF. The CDR3 DNA is TGTGCCAGCAGGGGGACGGAACTCTGGCAGCCCCAGCATTTT.

The chain joins TRBV6-5 to TRBJ2-7, with 9 positions matching TRBD1. This CDR3 region has 15 residues. V gave up 2 bases and J gave up 6 bases; unmatched junction bases: 8. The germline V gene has CDR1 MNHEY and CDR2 SVGAGI. The CDR3 sequence is CASSYAPDRGAEQYF. For the CDR3, the DNA is TGTGCCAGCAGTTACGCTCCGGACAGGGGAGCCGAGCAGTACTTC.

The sample holds many counts of this clonotype. This chain links TRBV20-1 with TRBJ2-7, with 7 bases aligning to TRBD1. CDR1 is DFQATT and CDR2 is SNEGSKA in the germline V gene (reference sequence). V lost 6 bases, J lost 3 bases, and 11 bases stayed unmatched. The length of the CDR3 is 14 residues. The CDR3 region has the DNA TGCAGTGCCATCGGGACAGCTCTTGACTACGAGCAGTACTTC. Translating gives CSAIGTALDYEQYF.

The V and J genes are TRBV12-3 or TRBV12-4 and TRBJ1-5; unclear D gene. V was cut by 3 bases and J by 3 bases, with 9 bases left in between. The CDR3 contains 14 residues. The DNA of the CDR3 is TGTGCCAGCAGTTTTGCACAGCTCAATCAGCCCCAGCATTTT. It is translated as CASSFAQLNQPQHF.

This clonotype showed up just a few times. The rearrangement links TRBV7-2 to TRBJ1-5, with TRBD1 matching over 7 bases. The CDR3 runs 16 residues. V shed 1 base, J shed 3 bases, and the junction held 6 bases outside the gene matches. The germline V gene encodes CDR1 SGHTA and CDR2 FQGNSA. DNA of the CDR3: TGTGCCAGCAGCTTAGGAGCAGGGGGGGACAATCAGCCCCAGCATTTT. Its protein product is CASSLGAGGDNQPQHF.

This clonotype was observed a few times. The chain links TRBV5-5 to TRBJ2-7; D unclear. V dropped 0 bases and J dropped 3 bases, with 7 bases sitting between them. This CDR3 contains 13 residues. Germline V gives CDR1 SGHKS, CDR2 YYEKEE (reference sequence). In DNA, the CDR3 is TGTGCCAGCAGCTTGGACCAAGTCTACGAGCAGTACTTC. Protein sequence: CASSLDQVYEQYF.

This clonotype was seen a handful of times. V gene TRBV19 combines with J gene TRBJ1-5; the D is unclear. Germline CDR1 is LNHDA and CDR2 is SQIVND (reference sequence). Trimming removed 3 bases at V and 0 bases at J, with 6 bases between. This CDR3 comprises 14 residues. Here the CDR3 reads CASSIIGSNQPQHF. The CDR3 DNA reads TGTGCCAGTAGTATTATTGGTAGCAATCAGCCCCAGCATTTT.

The CDR3 nucleotides read TGCAGCGTTGAAGGGAATAGCTTCCAAGAGACCCAGTACTTC. Residues: CSVEGNSFQETQYF. The chain is built from TRBV29-1 and TRBJ2-5; D is unclear. The CDR3 runs 14 residues. V gave up 1 base and J gave up 1 base, with 10 bases separating them. In germline, CDR1 is SQVTM, CDR2 ANQGSEA.